What follows is one T cell receptor beta chain and its context. This sample stems from a study of blood T cell repertoires in COVID-19. Study-level information: PBMCs, B-cell-depleted T cells, or T cells provided the cDNA or gDNA that made up the material.

Participants were aged roughly 18 to 90 years from about two dozen US areas. Germline lookup yields CDR1 SNHLY and CDR2 FYNNEI. Trimming at V came to 6 bases and at J to 3 bases, leaving 17 bases not matched to a gene. The CDR3 totals 21 residues. Per the authors' pipeline: From reference gene primer amplification, estimates of nucleated cell counts were derived. Measured with immunoSEQ multiplex PCR; TCRdb has only the in-frame clones, and not every one. The V and J calls and clone size are taken from that table; D and trimming were inferred from the DNA. The sample records some 250,000 clones, over 80% being singletons.

V usage is TRBV2 and J usage is TRBJ2-2, with 15 bases that match TRBD2. Material: PBMCs or T cells enriched from blood (not recorded which). This receptor was identified in a human donor in a cohort exposed to, infected with or recovered from COVID-19 (not recorded which). The donor label of this sample is uncertain. CDR3 sequence: CASSSTRTSGGAGAYTGELFF. The CDR3 bases are TGTGCCAGCAGCTCTACTCGGACTAGCGGGGGGGCTGGGGCATACACCGGGGAGCTGTTTTTT.